This TCR beta chain emerged from a study of CD8 T cells in ankylosing spondylitis (TCRdb year 2017). Looking at the study overall: The study set out to find disease-linked TCR variants by profiling T cell receptor beta repertoires in ankylosing spondylitis patients and healthy donors. In total, the full study cohort was made up of roughly 110 healthy donors and approximately 24 ankylosing spondylitis patients. Peripheral blood was sampled, and synovial fluid was also collected from ankylosing spondylitis patients. Broader findings and caveats from the paper: According to the report, matched synovial fluid samples from ankylosing spondylitis patients were significantly enriched for the disease-linked clones. A TCR beta motif of 8 or 9 highly homologous amino acid variants appeared characteristic of blood from ankylosing spondylitis patients. Some TCR beta motif variants had previously been reported in synovial fluid and blood of reactive arthritis patients, which suggested common disease-initiation mechanisms. The disease-linked clones had a CD8+ phenotype and were found at relatively low frequencies in peripheral blood.

Instrument on record: Illumina HiSeq 2500. Quantitative 5'-RACE with molecular barcodes was the method used to prepare the TCR beta libraries. The paper's processing steps were these. Disease-linked TCR variants were identified with a new computational method built on a probabilistic model of VDJ rearrangement. Through fastp at Q25 and MiXCR, TCRdb rebuilt clones from the public reads, retaining in-frame beta chains. Under each unique CDR3 protein, matching rows form one entry showing the most common genes and DNA. In this record, the V and J calls reflect TCRdb's handling and not the investigators' own analysis. The sample records about 540,000 distinct CDR3 sequences, 10% to 15% of which are singletons. The top ten clones comprise 6.5% to 7% of the sample. The CDR3, cysteine through phenylalanine, is 15 amino acids long. Left in the record is the CDR3 DNA by itself, 45 bases read in frame from the first base. Trimming removed 3 bases from V and 13 bases from J; the gene matches leave 14 bases unexplained. The germline V gene sets CDR1 to SQVTM and CDR2 to ANQGSEA.

Remarks on this clonotype: The target of this receptor is not known. No base qualities exist here, and no much larger clone lies one base off it.

The sample was blood, either unsorted or a sorted T cell fraction (not recorded which). This TCR was recovered from a male donor with ankylosing spondylitis. Rearrangement joined TRBV29-1 to TRBJ2-3; TRBD1 matches 12 bases in the middle. CDR3 loop: CSVDTGTGGPHNKYF. The DNA sequence reads TGCAGCGTTGACACCGGGACAGGGGGCCCTCACAACAAGTATTTT.